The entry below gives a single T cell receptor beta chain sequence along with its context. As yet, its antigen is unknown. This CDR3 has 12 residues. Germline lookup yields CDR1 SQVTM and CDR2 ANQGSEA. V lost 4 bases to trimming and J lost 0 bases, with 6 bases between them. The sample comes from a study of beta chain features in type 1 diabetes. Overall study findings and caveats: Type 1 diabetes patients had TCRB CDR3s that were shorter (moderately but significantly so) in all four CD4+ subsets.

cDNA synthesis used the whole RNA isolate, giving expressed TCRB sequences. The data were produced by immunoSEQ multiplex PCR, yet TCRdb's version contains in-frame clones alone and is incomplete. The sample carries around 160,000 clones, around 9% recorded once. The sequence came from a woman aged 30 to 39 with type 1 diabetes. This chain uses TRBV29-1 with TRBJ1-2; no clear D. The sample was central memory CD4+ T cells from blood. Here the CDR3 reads CSVGRSNYGYTF. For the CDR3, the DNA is TGCAGCGTTGGGAGGTCTAACTATGGCTACACCTTC. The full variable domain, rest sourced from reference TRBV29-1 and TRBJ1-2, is SAVISQKPSRDICQRGTSLTIQCQVDSQVTMMFWYRQQPGQSLTLIATANQGSEATYESGFVIDKFPISRPNLTFSTLTVSNMSPEDSSIYLCSVGRSNYGYTFGSGTRLTVV.